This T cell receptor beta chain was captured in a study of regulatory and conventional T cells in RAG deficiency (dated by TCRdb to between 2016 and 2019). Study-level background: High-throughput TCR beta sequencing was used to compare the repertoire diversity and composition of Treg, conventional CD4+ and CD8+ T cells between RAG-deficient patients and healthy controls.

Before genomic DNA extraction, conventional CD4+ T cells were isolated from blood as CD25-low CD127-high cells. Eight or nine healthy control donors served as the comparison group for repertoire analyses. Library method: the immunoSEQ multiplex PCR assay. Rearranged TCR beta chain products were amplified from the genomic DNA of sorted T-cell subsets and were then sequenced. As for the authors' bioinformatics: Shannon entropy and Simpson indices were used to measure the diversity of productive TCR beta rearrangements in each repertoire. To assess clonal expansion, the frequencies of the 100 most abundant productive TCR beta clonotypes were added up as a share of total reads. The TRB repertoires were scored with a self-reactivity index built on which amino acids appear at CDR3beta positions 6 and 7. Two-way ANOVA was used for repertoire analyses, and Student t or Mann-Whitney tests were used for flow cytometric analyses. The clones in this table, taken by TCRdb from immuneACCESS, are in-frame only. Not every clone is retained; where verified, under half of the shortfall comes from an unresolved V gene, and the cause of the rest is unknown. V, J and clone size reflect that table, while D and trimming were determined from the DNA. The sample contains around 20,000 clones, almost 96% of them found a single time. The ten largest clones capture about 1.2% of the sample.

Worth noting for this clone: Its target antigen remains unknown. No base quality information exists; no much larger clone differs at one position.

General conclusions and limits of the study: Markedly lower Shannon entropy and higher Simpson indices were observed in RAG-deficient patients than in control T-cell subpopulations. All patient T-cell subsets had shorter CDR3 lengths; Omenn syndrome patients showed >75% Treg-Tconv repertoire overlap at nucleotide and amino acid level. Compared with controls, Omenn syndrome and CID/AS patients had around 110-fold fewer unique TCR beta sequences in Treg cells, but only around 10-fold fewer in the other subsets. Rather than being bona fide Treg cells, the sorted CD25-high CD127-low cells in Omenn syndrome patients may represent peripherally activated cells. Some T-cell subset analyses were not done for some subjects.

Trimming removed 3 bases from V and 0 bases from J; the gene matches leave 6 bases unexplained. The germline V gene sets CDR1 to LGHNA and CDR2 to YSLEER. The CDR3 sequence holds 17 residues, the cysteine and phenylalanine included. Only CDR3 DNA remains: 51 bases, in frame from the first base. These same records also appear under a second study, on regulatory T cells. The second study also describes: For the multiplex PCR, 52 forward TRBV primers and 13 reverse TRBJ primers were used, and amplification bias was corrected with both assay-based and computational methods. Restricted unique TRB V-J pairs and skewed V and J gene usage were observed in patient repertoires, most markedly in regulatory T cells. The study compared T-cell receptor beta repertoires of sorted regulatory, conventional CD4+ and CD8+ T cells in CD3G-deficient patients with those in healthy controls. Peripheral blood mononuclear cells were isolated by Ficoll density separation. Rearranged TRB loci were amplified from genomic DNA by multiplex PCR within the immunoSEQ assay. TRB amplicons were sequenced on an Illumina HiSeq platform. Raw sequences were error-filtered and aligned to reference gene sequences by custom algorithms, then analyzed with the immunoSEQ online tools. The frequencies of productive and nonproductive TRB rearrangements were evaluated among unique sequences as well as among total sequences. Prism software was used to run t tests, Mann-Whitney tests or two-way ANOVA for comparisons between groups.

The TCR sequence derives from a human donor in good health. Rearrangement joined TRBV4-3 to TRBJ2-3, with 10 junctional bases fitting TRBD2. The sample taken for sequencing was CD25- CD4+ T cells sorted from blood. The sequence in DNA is TGCGCCAGCAGCCAGACCGGACTAGCGGCTAGCACAGATACGCAGTATTTT. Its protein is CASSQTGLAASTDTQYF.